The rows below give T cell receptor beta chains drawn from one sample of a study of CD8+ T cells in alopecia areata. Only in-frame clones appear in the TCRdb table, and some are missing; sequencing was by immunoSEQ multiplex PCR. The data show some 170,000 clones, less than 70% seen once. The sample in question was CD8+ T cells sorted from blood, obtained at week 24, from a patient treated with tofacitinib. These receptors were taken from a human donor with alopecia areata. Both conserved end residues are part of each CDR3. The D gene is left open where the match is weak. A row's size may be missing; if present it is once, few, many or a size class.

TRBD1,-,TRBJ1-2,TRBV27,CASSPGQGIGYTF,TGTGCCAGCAGTCCGGGACAGGGAATTGGCTACACCTTC
TRBD1,-,TRBJ1-2,TRBV10-2,CASSESTRGQGNYGYTF,TGCGCCAGCAGTGAGTCGACTCGGGGACAGGGAAACTATGGCTACACCTTC
-,-,TRBJ2-1,TRBV9,CASSPRGSGEQFF,TGTGCCAGCAGCCCCAGGGGCAGCGGTGAGCAGTTCTTC
-,-,TRBJ1-4,TRBV25-1,CASRGEKLFF,TGTGCCAGCAGGGGAGAAAAACTGTTTTTT
-,few,TRBJ2-1,TRBV9,CASGVYGSGDAEQFF,TGTGCCAGCGGGGTGTACGGATCGGGTGACGCTGAGCAGTTCTTC
-,-,TRBJ2-7,TRBV4-3,CASSQGVLPYEQYF,TGCGCCAGCAGCCAAGGAGTACTACCCTACGAGCAGTACTTC
TRBD1,-,TRBJ1-1,TRBV19,CASSPRTGGGITEAFF,TGTGCCAGTAGTCCCCGGACAGGAGGGGGTATCACTGAAGCTTTCTTT
TRBD1,-,TRBJ2-7,TRBV4-1,CASSQVIGQGAHEQYF,TGCGCCAGCAGCCAAGTTATCGGACAGGGGGCTCACGAGCAGTACTTC
TRBD2,-,TRBJ2-3,TRBV7-3,CASSFGGADTQYF,TGTGCCAGCAGCTTCGGGGGGGCAGATACGCAGTATTTT
-,-,TRBJ2-1,TRBV6-5,CASSYGKGNEQFF,TGTGCCAGCAGTTACGGGAAGGGCAATGAGCAGTTCTTC
-,-,TRBJ1-2,TRBV4-1,CASSQDPGQPRSGYGYTF,TGCGCCAGCAGCCAAGATCCGGGACAACCAAGGTCTGGGTATGGCTACACCTTC
-,-,TRBJ1-1,TRBV20-1,CSASENTEAFF,TGCAGTGCTAGTGAGAACACTGAAGCTTTCTTT
-,-,TRBJ2-7,TRBV6-4,CASSDLDRDEQYF,TGTGCCAGCAGTGATTTGGACAGAGACGAGCAGTACTTC
TRBD2,-,TRBJ2-1,TRBV4-3,CASSQGQRGGREQFF,TGCGCCAGCAGCCAAGGACAGCGGGGGGGCCGAGAGCAGTTCTTC
-,-,TRBJ1-1,TRBV30,CAWMWGLGTEAFF,TGTGCCTGGATGTGGGGACTCGGCACTGAAGCTTTCTTT
TRBD1,few,TRBJ2-2,TRBV9,CASSVPGQENTGELFF,TGTGCCAGCAGCGTCCCGGGACAGGAGAACACCGGGGAGCTGTTTTTT
-,-,TRBJ1-1,TRBV30,CAWSGGRTMNTEAFF,TGTGCCTGGAGTGGGGGACGGACTATGAACACTGAAGCTTTCTTT
-,-,TRBJ1-5,TRBV6-1,CASSDLNQPQHF,TGTGCCAGCAGTGATCTGAATCAGCCCCAGCATTTT
-,-,TRBJ1-2,TRBV29-1,CSVEGGFNYGYTF,TGCAGCGTTGAAGGGGGGTTTAACTATGGCTACACCTTC
-,-,TRBJ2-7,TRBV4-1,CASSPPGSYEQYF,TGCGCCAGCAGCCCCCCAGGGTCCTACGAGCAGTACTTC
TRBD1,-,TRBJ2-5,TRBV6-5,CASSYRGTAQETQYF,TGTGCCAGCAGTTACAGGGGGACAGCGCAAGAGACCCAGTACTTC
-,once,TRBJ2-2,TRBV5-1,CASGYPQEEGNTGELFF,TGCGCCAGCGGCTACCCACAAGAGGAGGGAAACACCGGGGAGCTGTTTTTT